Each of the 18 T cell receptor beta chains below was sequenced from the same sample in a study of blood T cell repertoires in COVID-19. This table comes from immunoSEQ multiplex PCR, and its TCRdb copy is limited to in-frame clones, with some not included. The table records some 290,000 clones, 88% of them present only once. The source material was peripheral blood. These receptors originate from a woman under 40 with COVID-19, enrolled during active disease.

This clone showed up just once. This rearrangement joins TRBV12-3 or TRBV12-4 to TRBJ2-7, with 7 nucleotides matching TRBD2. Trimming removed 7 bases from V and 1 base from J; junction bases left unmatched: 4. The CDR3 runs 13 residues. The CDR3 DNA reads TGTGCCAGCACCCCGGGGGGTTCCTACGAGCAGTACTTC. Its protein is CASTPGGSYEQYF.

The rearrangement links TRBV21-1 to TRBJ2-5; TRBD1, the table's D call, lacks a check against the DNA. TRBV21-1 is designated a pseudogene. The CDR3 sequence is 13 residues long. CDR3 nucleotides: TGTGCCAGCAGCGCAGGGTACCAAGAGACCCAGTACTTC. This translates into CASSAGYQETQYF.

The genes are TRBV11-2 and TRBJ2-7; 13 bases fit TRBD2. The germline CDR1 and CDR2 sequences are SGHAT and FQNNGV. This CDR3 is built from 15 residues. V shed 1 base, J shed 7 bases, and the junction held 4 bases outside the gene matches. CDR3 sequence: CASSLVGTSGTEQYF. DNA for the CDR3: TGTGCCAGCAGCTTAGTTGGGACTAGCGGGACTGAGCAGTACTTC.

J is TRBJ2-7 and V is TRBV28, with TRBD1 identical over 9 bases. The germline gives CDR1 MDHEN, CDR2 SYDVKM. The V segment lost 5 bases and the J segment 3 bases; nucleotides outside the gene matches: 8. The CDR3 extends over 15 amino acids. This CDR3 is CASSIGGTGIYEQYF. In nucleotides, the CDR3 is TGTGCCAGCAGTATAGGCGGGACAGGGATCTACGAGCAGTACTTC. Complete variable domain (other parts from reference TRBV28 and TRBJ2-7): DVKVTQSSRYLVKRTGEKVFLECVQDMDHENMFWYRQDPGLGLRLIYFSYDVKMKEKGDIPEGYSVSREKKERFSLILESASTNQTSMYLCASSIGGTGIYEQYFGPGTRLTVT.

The chain links TRBV7-9 to TRBJ2-4; D may be TRBD1 (6 bases). Germline CDR1 and CDR2: SEHNR and FQNEAQ (reference sequence). This CDR3 has 17 residues. Trimming left V 5 bases short and J 0 bases short, with 17 bases between. Here the CDR3 reads CASSGGPDFPAKNIQYF. The CDR3 coding sequence is TGTGCCAGCAGCGGGGGCCCGGACTTTCCAGCCAAAAACATTCAGTACTTC.

V and J are TRBV11-2 and TRBJ2-2; 7 bases map to TRBD1. CDR3 size: 14 residues. Trimming removed 6 bases from V and 7 bases from J; junction bases left unmatched: 8. Germline V CDR1 and CDR2: SGHAT, FQNNGV. This CDR3 is CASSSDRRNGELFF. CDR3 DNA: TGTGCCAGCAGTTCGGACAGGAGGAACGGGGAGCTGTTTTTT.

V and J are TRBV6-5 and TRBJ2-7; 7 bases match TRBD2. CDR3 length: 14 residues. Germline V CDR1 and CDR2: MNHEY, SVGAGI. V shed 0 bases, J shed 6 bases, and the junction held 5 bases outside the gene matches. The CDR3 region is CASSYSRGGGEQYF. In nucleotides, the CDR3 is TGTGCCAGCAGTTACTCACGGGGCGGGGGCGAGCAGTACTTC.

This rearrangement joins TRBV7-9 to TRBJ2-4; 9 nucleotides match TRBD1. Germline values: CDR1 SEHNR, CDR2 FQNEAQ (reference sequence). The CDR3 covers 14 residues. J lost 7 bases, V lost 5 bases, and 6 bases had no gene match. CDR3: CASSGGTGKNIQYF. CDR3 nucleotides: TGTGCCAGCAGCGGAGGGACAGGGAAGAACATTCAGTACTTC.

This chain uses TRBV13 with TRBJ2-2; 9 bases agree with TRBD2. The germline V gene encodes CDR1 PRHDT and CDR2 FYEKMQ (reference sequence). This CDR3 comprises 16 residues. Trimming cost V 0 bases and J 4 bases; bases outside gene matches: 3. CDR3 region: CASSLGGLAPTGELFF. The CDR3 nucleotides read TGTGCCAGCAGCTTAGGAGGACTAGCGCCCACCGGGGAGCTGTTTTTT.

V gene TRBV4-2 combines with J gene TRBJ2-7, with 8 bases fitting TRBD1. The CDR3 consists of 16 residues. V was clipped by 0 bases and J by 4 bases; unmatched bases: 8. Germline loops: CDR1 LGHNA, CDR2 YNFKEQ. DNA for the CDR3: TGTGCCAGCAGCCAAGATTCCGGACAGGGTGGTTACGAGCAGTACTTC. This translates into CASSQDSGQGGYEQYF.

The V gene is TRBV5-1, the J gene TRBJ2-7, with D perhaps matching TRBD1 (7 bases). V was pared by 5 bases and J by 3 bases, with 15 bases between. Per germline, CDR1 SGHRS and CDR2 YFSETQ. The length of the CDR3 is 14 residues. The CDR3 protein is CASRLGTAGYEQYF. CDR3 coding DNA: TGCGCCAGCAGGCTCGGGACAGCGGGCTACGAGCAGTACTTC.

As DNA, the CDR3 is TGTGCCAGCAGCCGCGAAAACACTGAAGCTTTCTTT. Translated, it gives CASSRENTEAFF. V gene TRBV13 combines with J gene TRBJ1-1; D not certain. Germline CDR1 is PRHDT and CDR2 is FYEKMQ (reference sequence). With 5 bases removed from V and 2 bases from J, the gap between germline ends came to 6 bases. The CDR3 runs to 12 residues.

J is TRBJ2-7 and V is TRBV27; 11 bases are shared with TRBD2. V lost 4 bases, J lost 6 bases, and 8 bases stayed unmatched. In germline, CDR1 is MNHEY, CDR2 SMNVEV (reference sequence). This CDR3 has 15 amino acids. CDR3 coding DNA: TGTGCCAGCAGTTCGCTTAGCGGGAGGGCGGGCGAGCAGTACTTC. This gives the protein CASSSLSGRAGEQYF.

The V and J genes are TRBV6-5 and TRBJ2-7; 7 positions agree with TRBD1. Germline CDR1 MNHEY, CDR2 SVGAGI. V was clipped by 0 bases and J by 1 base; unmatched bases: 3. CDR3 length: 15 residues. The CDR3 bases are TGTGCCAGCAGTTACTCCGGGACAGTTTCCTACGAGCAGTACTTC. This encodes CASSYSGTVSYEQYF.

The chain has TRBV11-2 and TRBJ1-6; 8 bases line up with TRBD1. The CDR3 length is 14 residues. V dropped 4 bases and J dropped 9; count of bases not matched to a gene: 5. CDR1 and CDR2 from the germline V gene are SGHAT and FQNNGV. The CDR3 DNA is TGTGCCAGCAGCTGGACAGGGATTGGTTCACCCCTCCACTTT. This encodes CASSWTGIGSPLHF.

The chain couples TRBV6-2 or TRBV6-3 to TRBJ2-3; D is ambiguous. The CDR3 is 13 amino acids. Germline values: CDR1 MNHEY, CDR2 SVGEGT. The V end was cut by 2 bases, the J end by 6 bases, with 9 bases between. This CDR3 is CASSYGPADTQYF. Written as DNA, the CDR3 is TGTGCCAGCAGTTACGGGCCCGCCGATACGCAGTATTTT.

This chain uses TRBV9 with TRBJ1-1, with D possibly matching TRBD1 (6 bases). CDR1 is SGDLS, CDR2 YYNGEE, per germline. Trimming took off 4 bases at V and 5 bases at J, with 12 bases between the two ends. The CDR3 length is 13 residues. Here the CDR3 DNA reads TGTGCCAGCAGCCCCACGAGGGGGACTGAAGCTTTCTTT. Protein sequence: CASSPTRGTEAFF.

This clone turned up a few times. This chain links TRBV19 with TRBJ1-1; 9 bases are a match to TRBD1. In germline, CDR1 is LNHDA, CDR2 SQIVND (reference sequence). After removal of 9 bases from V and 6 bases from J, the junction contained 8 bases not matched to a gene. The CDR3 spans 13 residues. The CDR3 region is CASRGQGWPEAFF. The DNA of the CDR3 is TGTGCCAGCCGGGGACAGGGCTGGCCTGAAGCTTTCTTT.